The clone carrying this T cell receptor (beta chain) was seen only a few times. Its antigen remains unknown. The authors prepared the TCRbeta library with unique molecular identifiers. MiXCR, applied by TCRdb to the PCR reads, yields one record per CDR3 protein. This sample has about 310,000 distinct CDR3 sequences, with roughly 25% found just once. This entry belongs to a study of T-cell reconstitution after alpha-beta-depleted transplantation in children. V dropped 0 bases and J dropped 7 bases, with 8 bases sitting between them. CDR1 is SGHRS, CDR2 YFSETQ, per germline. This CDR3 contains 13 residues. Findings and caveats of the study: At day 60, the high TCRbeta diversity found in some patients originated from recipient T cells and thymic progenitors that had survived. Reportedly, alpha-beta T cells present about two months post-transplant originated from several hundred expanded clones of graft origin. T-cell numbers and diversity, one year after transplant, stemmed largely from T cells that were newly produced.

The gene calls are TRBV5-1 and TRBJ1-5; no reliable D call. The sample was PBMCs, mostly from graft donor cells, taken 180 days after TCRalphabeta/CD19-depleted stem cell transplant. This TCR was recovered from a male patient between 5 and 17 years old who had a stem cell transplant for acute lymphoblastic leukemia, so the T cells may come from the graft donor. The CDR3 DNA reads TGCGCCAGCAGCTTGGCAGTGGGCCAGCCCCAGCATTTT. This gives the protein CASSLAVGQPQHF. Variable domain in full (rest from reference TRBV5-1 and TRBJ1-5): KAGVTQTPRYLIKTRGQQVTLSCSPISGHRSVSWYQQTPGQGLQFLFEYFSETQRNKGNFPGRFSGRQFSNSRSEMNVSTLELGDSALYLCASSLAVGQPQHFGDGTRLSIL.